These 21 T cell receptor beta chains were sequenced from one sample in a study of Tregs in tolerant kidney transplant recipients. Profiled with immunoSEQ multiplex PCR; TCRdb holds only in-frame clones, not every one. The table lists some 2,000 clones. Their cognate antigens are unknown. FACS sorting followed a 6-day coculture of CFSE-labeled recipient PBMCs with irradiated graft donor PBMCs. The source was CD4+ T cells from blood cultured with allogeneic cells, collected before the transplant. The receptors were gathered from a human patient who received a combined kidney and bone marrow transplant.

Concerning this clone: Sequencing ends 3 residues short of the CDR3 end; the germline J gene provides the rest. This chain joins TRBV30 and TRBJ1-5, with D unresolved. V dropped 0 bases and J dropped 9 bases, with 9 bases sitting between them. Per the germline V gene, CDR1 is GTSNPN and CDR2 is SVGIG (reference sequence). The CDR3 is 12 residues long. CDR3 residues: CAWSVPDRPQHF. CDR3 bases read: TGTGCCTGGAGTGTACCAGATCGGCCC. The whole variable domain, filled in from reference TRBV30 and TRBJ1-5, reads SQTIHQWPATLVQPVGSPLSLECTVEGTSNPNLYWYRQAAGRGLQLLFYSVGIGQISSEVPQNLSASRPQDRQFILSSKKLLLSDSGFYLCAWSVPDRPQHFGDGTRLSIL.

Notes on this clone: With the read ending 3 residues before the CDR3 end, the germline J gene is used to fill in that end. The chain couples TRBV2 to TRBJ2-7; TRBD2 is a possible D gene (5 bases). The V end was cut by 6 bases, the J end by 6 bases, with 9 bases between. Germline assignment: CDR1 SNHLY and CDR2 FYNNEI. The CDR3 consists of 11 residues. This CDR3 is CASRGSVEQYF. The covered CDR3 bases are TGTGCCAGCAGAGGTAGCGTCGAG.

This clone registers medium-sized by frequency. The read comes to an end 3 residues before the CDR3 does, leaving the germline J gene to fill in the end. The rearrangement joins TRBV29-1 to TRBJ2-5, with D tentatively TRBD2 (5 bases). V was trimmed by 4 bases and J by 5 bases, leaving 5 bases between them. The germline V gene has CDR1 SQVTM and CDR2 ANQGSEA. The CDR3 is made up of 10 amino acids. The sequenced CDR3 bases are TGCAGCGTTGGCGGGGAGACC. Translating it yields CSVGGET. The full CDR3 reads CSVGGETQYF.

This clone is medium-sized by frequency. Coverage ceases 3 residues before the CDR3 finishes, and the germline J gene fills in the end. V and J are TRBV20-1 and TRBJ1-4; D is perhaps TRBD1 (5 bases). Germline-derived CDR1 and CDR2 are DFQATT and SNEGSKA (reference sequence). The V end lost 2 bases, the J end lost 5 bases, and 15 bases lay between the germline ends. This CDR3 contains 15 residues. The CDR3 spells CSARTDNWPNEKLFF. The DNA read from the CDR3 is TGCAGTGCTAGAACGGACAACTGGCCCAATGAAAAA.

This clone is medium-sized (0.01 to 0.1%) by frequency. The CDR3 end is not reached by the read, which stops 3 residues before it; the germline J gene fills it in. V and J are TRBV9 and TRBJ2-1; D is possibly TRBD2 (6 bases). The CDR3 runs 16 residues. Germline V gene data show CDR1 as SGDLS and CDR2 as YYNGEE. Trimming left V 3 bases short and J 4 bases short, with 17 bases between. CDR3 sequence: CASSDGTSVRYNEQFF. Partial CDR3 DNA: TGTGCCAGCAGCGACGGGACTTCCGTTAGGTACAATGAG.

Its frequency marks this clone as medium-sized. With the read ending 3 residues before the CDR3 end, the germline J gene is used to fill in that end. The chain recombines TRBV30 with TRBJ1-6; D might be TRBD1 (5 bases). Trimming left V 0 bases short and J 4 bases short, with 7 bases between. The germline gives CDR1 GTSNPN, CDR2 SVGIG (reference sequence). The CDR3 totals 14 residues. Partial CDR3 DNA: TGTGCCTGGAGTGTTGGGGGGTATAATTCACCC. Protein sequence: CAWSVGGYNSP. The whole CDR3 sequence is CAWSVGGYNSPLHF.

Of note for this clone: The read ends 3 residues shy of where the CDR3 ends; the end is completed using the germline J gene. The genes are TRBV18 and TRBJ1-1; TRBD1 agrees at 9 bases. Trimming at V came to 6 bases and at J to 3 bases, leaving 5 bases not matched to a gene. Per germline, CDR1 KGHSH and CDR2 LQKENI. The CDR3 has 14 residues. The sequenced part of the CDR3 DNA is TGTGCCAGCTCTATACAGGGGGCCGACACTGAA. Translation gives CASSIQGADTE. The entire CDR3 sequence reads CASSIQGADTEAFF.

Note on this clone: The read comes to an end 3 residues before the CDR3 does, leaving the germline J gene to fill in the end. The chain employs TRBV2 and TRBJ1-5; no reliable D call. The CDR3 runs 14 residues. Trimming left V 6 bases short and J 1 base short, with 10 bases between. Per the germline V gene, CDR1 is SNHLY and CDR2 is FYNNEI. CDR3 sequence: CASREIRSNQPQHF. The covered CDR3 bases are TGTGCCAGCAGGGAAATCAGAAGCAATCAGCCC.

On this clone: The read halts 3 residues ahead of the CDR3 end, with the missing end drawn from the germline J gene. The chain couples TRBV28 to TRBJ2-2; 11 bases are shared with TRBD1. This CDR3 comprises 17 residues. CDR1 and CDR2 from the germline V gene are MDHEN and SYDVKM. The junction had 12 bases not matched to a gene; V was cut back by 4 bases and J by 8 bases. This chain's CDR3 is CASSSVGTGGPMGELFF. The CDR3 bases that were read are TGTGCCAGCAGTTCAGTAGGGACAGGGGGTCCCATGGGGGAG.

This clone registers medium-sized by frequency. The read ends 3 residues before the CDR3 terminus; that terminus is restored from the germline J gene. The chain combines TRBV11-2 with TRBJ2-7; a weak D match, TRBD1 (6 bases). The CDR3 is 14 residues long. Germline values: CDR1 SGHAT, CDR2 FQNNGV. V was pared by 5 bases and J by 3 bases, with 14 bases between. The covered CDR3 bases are TGTGCCAGCAGCCTCGGGGACACGGGCTACGAG. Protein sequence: CASSLGDTGYE. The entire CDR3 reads CASSLGDTGYEQYF.

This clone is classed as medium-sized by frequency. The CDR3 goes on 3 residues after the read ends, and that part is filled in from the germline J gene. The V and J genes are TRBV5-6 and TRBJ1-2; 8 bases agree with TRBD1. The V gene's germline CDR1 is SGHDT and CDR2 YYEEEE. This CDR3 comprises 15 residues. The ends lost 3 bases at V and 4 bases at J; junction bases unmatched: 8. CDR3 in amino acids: CASSYDRGGGYGYTF. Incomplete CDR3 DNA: TGTGCCAGCAGCTATGACAGGGGAGGCGGCTATGGC. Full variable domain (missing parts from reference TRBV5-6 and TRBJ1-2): DAGVTQSPTHLIKTRGQQVTLRCSPKSGHDTVSWYQQALGQGPQFIFQYYEEEERQRGNFPDRFSGHQFPNYSSELNVNALLLGDSALYLCASSYDRGGGYGYTFGSGTRLTVV.

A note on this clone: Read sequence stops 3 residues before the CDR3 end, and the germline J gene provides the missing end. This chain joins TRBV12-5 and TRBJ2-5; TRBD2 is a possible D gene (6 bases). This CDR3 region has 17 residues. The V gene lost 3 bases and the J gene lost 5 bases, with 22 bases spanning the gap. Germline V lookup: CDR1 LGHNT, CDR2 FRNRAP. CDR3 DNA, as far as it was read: TGTGCTAGTGGTTTTCGGGATGTGGGGGGACGGCGGGAGACC. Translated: CASGFRDVGGRRET. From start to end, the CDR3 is CASGFRDVGGRRETQYF. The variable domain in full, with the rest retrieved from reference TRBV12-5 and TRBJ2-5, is DARVTQTPRHKVTEMGQEVTMRCQPILGHNTVFWYRQTMMQGLELLAYFRNRAPLDDSGMPKDRFSAEMPDATLATLKIQPSEPRDSAVYFCASGFRDVGGRRETQYFGPGTRLLVL.

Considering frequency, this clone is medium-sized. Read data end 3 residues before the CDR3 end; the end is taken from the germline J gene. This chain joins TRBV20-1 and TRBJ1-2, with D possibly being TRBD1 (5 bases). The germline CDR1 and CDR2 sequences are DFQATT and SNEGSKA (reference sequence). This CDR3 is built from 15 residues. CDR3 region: CSARDPSGTRGGYTF. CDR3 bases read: TGCAGTGCTAGAGATCCATCCGGGACTCGAGGGGGC.

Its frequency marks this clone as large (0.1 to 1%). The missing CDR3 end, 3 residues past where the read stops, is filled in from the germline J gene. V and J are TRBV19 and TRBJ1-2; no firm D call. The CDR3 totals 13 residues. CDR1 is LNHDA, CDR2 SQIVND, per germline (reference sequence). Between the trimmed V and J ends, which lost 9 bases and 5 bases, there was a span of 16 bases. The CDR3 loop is CASRSLGRYGYTF. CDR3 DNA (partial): TGTGCCAGCAGGTCATTGGGTCGGTATGGC.

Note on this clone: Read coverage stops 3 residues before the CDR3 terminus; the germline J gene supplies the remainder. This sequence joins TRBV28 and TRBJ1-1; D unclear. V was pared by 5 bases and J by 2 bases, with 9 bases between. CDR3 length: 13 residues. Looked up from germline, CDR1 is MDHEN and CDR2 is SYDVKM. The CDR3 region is CASSGGLNTEAFF. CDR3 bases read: TGTGCCAGCAGTGGCGGACTTAACACTGAA.

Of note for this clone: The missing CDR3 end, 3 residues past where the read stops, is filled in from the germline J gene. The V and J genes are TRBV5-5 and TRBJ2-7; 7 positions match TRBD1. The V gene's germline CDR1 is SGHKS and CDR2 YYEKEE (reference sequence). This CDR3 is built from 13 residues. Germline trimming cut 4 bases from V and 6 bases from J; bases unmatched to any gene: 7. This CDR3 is CASSRRDSSEQYF. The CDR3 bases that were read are TGTGCCAGCAGCCGCCGGGACAGCTCCGAG.

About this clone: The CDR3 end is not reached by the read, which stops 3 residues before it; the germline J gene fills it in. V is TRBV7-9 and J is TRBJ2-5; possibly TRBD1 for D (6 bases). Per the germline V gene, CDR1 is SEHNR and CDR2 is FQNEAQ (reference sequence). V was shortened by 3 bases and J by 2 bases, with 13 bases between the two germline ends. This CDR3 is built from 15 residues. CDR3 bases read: TGTGCCAGCAGCTTCAGGGGCACTGGACAAGAGACC. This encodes CASSFRGTGQET. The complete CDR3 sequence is CASSFRGTGQETQYF. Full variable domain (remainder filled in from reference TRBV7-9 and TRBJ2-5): DTGVSQNPRHKITKRGQNVTFRCDPISEHNRLYWYRQTLGQGPEFLTYFQNEAQLEKSRLLSDRFSAERPKGSFSTLEIQRTEQGDSAMYLCASSFRGTGQETQYFGPGTRLLVL.

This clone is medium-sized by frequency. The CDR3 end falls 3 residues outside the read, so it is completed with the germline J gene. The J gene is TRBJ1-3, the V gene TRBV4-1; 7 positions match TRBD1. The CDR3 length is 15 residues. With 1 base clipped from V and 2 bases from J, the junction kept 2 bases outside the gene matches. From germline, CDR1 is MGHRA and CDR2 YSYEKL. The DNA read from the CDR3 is TGCGCCAGCAGCCAAGTAGACAGGGCTGGAAACACC. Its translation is CASSQVDRAGNT. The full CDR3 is CASSQVDRAGNTIYF.

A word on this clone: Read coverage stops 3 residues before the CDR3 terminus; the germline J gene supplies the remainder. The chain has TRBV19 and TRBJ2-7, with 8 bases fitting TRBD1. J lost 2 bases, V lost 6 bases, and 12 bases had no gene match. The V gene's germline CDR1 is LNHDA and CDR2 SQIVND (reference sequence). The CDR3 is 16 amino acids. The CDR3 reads CASSMKGTGTTYEQYF. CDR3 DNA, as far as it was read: TGTGCCAGTAGCATGAAAGGGACAGGAACTACCTACGAG. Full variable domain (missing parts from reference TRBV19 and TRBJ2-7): DGGITQSPKYLFRKEGQNVTLSCEQNLNHDAMYWYRQDPGQGLRLIYYSQIVNDFQKGDIAEGYSVSREKKESFPLTVTSAQKNPTAFYLCASSMKGTGTTYEQYFGPGTRLTVT.

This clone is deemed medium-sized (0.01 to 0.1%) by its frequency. CDR3 in amino acids: CASSLGLGTDTQYF. Partial CDR3 DNA: TGTGCCAGCAGCTTAGGTCTCGGCACAGATACG. The V call is TRBV7-8, the J call TRBJ2-3; D gene ambiguous. The read comes to an end 3 residues before the CDR3 does, leaving the germline J gene to fill in the end. The CDR3 sequence is 14 residues long. The V end lost 1 base, the J end lost 1 base, and 6 bases lay between the germline ends. Germline lookup yields CDR1 SGHVS and CDR2 FQNEAQ. The whole variable domain, remainder taken from reference TRBV7-8 and TRBJ2-3, is GAGVSQSPRYKVAKRGQDVALRCDPISGHVSLFWYQQALGQGPEFLTYFQNEAQLDKSGLPSDRFFAERPEGSVSTLKIQRTQQEDSAVYLCASSLGLGTDTQYFGPGTRLTVL.

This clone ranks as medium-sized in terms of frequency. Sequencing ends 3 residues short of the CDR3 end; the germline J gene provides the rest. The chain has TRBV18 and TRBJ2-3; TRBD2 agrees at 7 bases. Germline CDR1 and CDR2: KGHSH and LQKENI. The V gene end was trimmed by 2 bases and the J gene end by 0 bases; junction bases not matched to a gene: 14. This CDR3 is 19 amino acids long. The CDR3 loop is CASSPRTGSTSDSTDTQYF. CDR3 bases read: TGTGCCAGCTCACCAAGGACCGGGAGTACTAGCGATAGCACAGATACG.